This T cell receptor (beta chain) was retrieved from a study of technical replicates of blood from a few donors. This CDR3 spans 12 amino acids. From germline, CDR1 is MNHEY and CDR2 SVGAGI. The V end lost 5 bases, the J end lost 3 bases, and 8 bases lay between the germline ends. Sequencing was performed with immunoSEQ multiplex PCR; in TCRdb, only in-frame clones are kept and a portion is missing. This table holds about 66,000 clones, 95% to 98% found once. The TCR comes from a human donor in good health. This chain connects TRBV6-5 to TRBJ2-7; D remains ambiguous. The sequenced material came from T cells isolated from PBMCs. The DNA for the CDR3 is TGTGCCAGCAGTCAAAGCGTCTACGAGCAGTACTTC. This translates into CASSQSVYEQYF.